The 2 T cell receptor beta chains reported below all come from one sample, sequenced in a study of beta chain features in type 1 diabetes. Expressed TCRB transcripts got sequenced, as all isolated RNA was reverse transcribed. Using immunoSEQ multiplex PCR, the repertoire was profiled, and TCRdb retains in-frame clones only, with some absent. The table lists around 180,000 clones, about 13% of them singletons, with about 0.66% in the top ten. The specimen was central memory CD4+ T cells from blood. The receptors here all came from a woman between 18 and 30 years old in good health.

This clone turned up a few times. The J gene is TRBJ2-2, the V gene TRBV5-4, with 12 bases matching TRBD2. The CDR3 extends over 19 amino acids. The trim removed 4 bases at V and 3 bases at J, leaving 13 bases unmatched. Per germline, CDR1 SGHNT and CDR2 YYREEE (reference sequence). CDR3 in DNA: TGTGCCAGCAGCCCGGAAGGGGGGCTAGCGGGAGGGTACACCGGGGAGCTGTTTTTT. This translates into CASSPEGGLAGGYTGELFF.

This clone turned up a few times. The chain links TRBV2 to TRBJ2-6; D gene uncertain. Germline lookup yields CDR1 SNHLY and CDR2 FYNNEI. The CDR3 is made up of 13 amino acids. V lost 5 bases, J lost 0 bases, and 2 bases lay in between. The CDR3: CASSLSGANVLTF. The CDR3 DNA reads as TGTGCCAGCAGTCTCTCTGGGGCCAACGTCCTGACTTTC. Full variable domain (remainder filled in from reference TRBV2 and TRBJ2-6): EPEVTQTPSHQVTQMGQEVILRCVPISNHLYFYWYRQILGQKVEFLVSFYNNEISEKSEIFDDQFSVERPDGSNFTLKIRSTKLEDSAMYFCASSLSGANVLTFGAGSRLTVL.